This paragraph covers one TCR beta chain sequence. The method was immunoSEQ multiplex PCR; TCRdb's version includes in-frame clones alone and lacks a portion of them. The profile shows hundreds of thousands of clones, around 86% of them singletons. This specimen belongs to a study of blood T cell repertoires in COVID-19. The germline V gene encodes CDR1 SGHTA and CDR2 FQGNSA. The CDR3 contains 15 residues. V lost 5 bases and J lost 5; bases outside the gene matches: 7. This clonotype originated in a human donor in a cohort sampled during active COVID-19. V gene TRBV7-2 combines with J gene TRBJ2-1; TRBD1 matches at 9 bases. Sequencing was done on a sample of peripheral blood. CDR3 coding DNA: TGTGCCAGCAGCCCAGGGACAGGGCGCAACAATGAGCAGTTCTTC. This gives the protein CASSPGTGRNNEQFF.